The 16 T cell receptor beta chains below all came from one sample that was sequenced in a study of CD8+ T cells in alopecia areata. Extracted from the samples, RNA was reverse transcribed into cDNA to serve as the sequencing template. The table came from immunoSEQ multiplex PCR; TCRdb's copy has only in-frame clones and leaves some out. The data hold over 200,000 clones, with about 60% observed a single time. The sample consisted of CD4+ T cells sorted from blood, taken at week 0. The receptors here all came from a human donor with alopecia areata.

This chain joins TRBV2 and TRBJ1-2; possible D gene TRBD1, 6 bases. CDR3 length equals 14 residues. Germline V gene sequence: CDR1 SNHLY, CDR2 FYNNEI. Trimming took off 9 bases at V and 2 bases at J, with 16 bases between the two ends. As DNA, the CDR3 is TGTGCCAGTGTCAGGGGTAATCGAAACTATGGCTACACCTTC. Protein: CASVRGNRNYGYTF.

V usage is TRBV29-1 and J usage is TRBJ1-1; no clear D. This CDR3 comprises 12 residues. Looked up from germline, CDR1 is SQVTM and CDR2 is ANQGSEA. V was clipped by 3 bases and J by 3 bases, with 8 bases between them. The CDR3 sequence: CSVDSWDTEAFF. DNA for the CDR3: TGCAGCGTTGACAGCTGGGACACTGAAGCTTTCTTT. Drawing the rest from reference TRBV29-1 and TRBJ1-1, the complete variable domain is SAVISQKPSRDICQRGTSLTIQCQVDSQVTMMFWYRQQPGQSLTLIATANQGSEATYESGFVIDKFPISRPNLTFSTLTVSNMSPEDSSIYLCSVDSWDTEAFFGQGTRLTVV.

This clone has a handful of counts. This sequence joins TRBV7-9 and TRBJ2-1; TRBD1 might be the D (5 bases). The ends were cut back, 6 bases at V and 10 bases at J, with 19 bases in the middle. There are 14 residues in the CDR3. Germline V gene data show CDR1 as SEHNR and CDR2 as FQNEAQ (reference sequence). As DNA, the CDR3 is TGTGCCAGCAGATCTAGACAGCCCGAAAGGGAGCAGTTCTTC. Translating it yields CASRSRQPEREQFF.

The V gene is TRBV29-1, the J gene TRBJ2-1; maybe TRBD1 (5 bases). CDR3 size: 14 residues. Deletions cut 5 bases from V and 4 bases from J, with 15 bases between. Germline CDR1 and CDR2: SQVTM and ANQGSEA. In DNA, the CDR3 is TGCAGCGTTAGGTCTCAGGGATATTACAATGAGCAGTTCTTC. It translates to CSVRSQGYYNEQFF.

The chain employs TRBV29-1 and TRBJ2-3; either TRBD1 or TRBD2 may fit D (6 bases each). Germline V lookup: CDR1 SQVTM, CDR2 ANQGSEA. Between the trimmed V and J ends, which lost 4 bases and 3 bases, there was a span of 17 bases. The CDR3 has 15 residues. In nucleotides, the CDR3 is TGCAGCGTTGCCTATAAGGGGGGAGGAACAGATACGCAGTATTTT. Protein: CSVAYKGGGTDTQYF.

V is TRBV29-1 and J is TRBJ2-7; D is possibly TRBD2 (5 bases). V was trimmed by 6 bases and J by 0 bases, leaving 15 bases between them. Germline V gene sequence: CDR1 SQVTM, CDR2 ANQGSEA. CDR3 length equals 14 residues. In nucleotides, the CDR3 is TGCAGCGTAAAAAAAGGTGCGGGCTCCTACGAGCAGTACTTC. Its translation: CSVKKGAGSYEQYF.

This chain connects TRBV5-1 to TRBJ1-1, with TRBD1 matching 8 bases. This CDR3 region has 15 residues. Trimming took 3 bases from V and 1 from J; bases not matched to a gene: 5. Germline CDR1 SGHRS, CDR2 YFSETQ. The CDR3 DNA sequence: TGCGCCAGCAGCTCCCTCGGACAGGGGAACACTGAAGCTTTCTTT. It yields the protein CASSSLGQGNTEAFF.

In its sample, this clone was seen a few times. The chain couples TRBV30 to TRBJ1-5; 10 positions agree with TRBD1. Germline V lookup: CDR1 GTSNPN, CDR2 SVGIG (reference sequence). V shed 1 base, J shed 1 base, and the junction held 1 base outside the gene matches. The CDR3 covers 15 residues. CDR3 protein: CAWSATGGSNQPQHF. The CDR3 DNA reads TGTGCCTGGAGTGCGACAGGGGGCAGCAATCAGCCCCAGCATTTT.

The J gene is TRBJ2-7, the V gene TRBV4-1; 9 nucleotides line up with TRBD2. Germline V CDR1 and CDR2: MGHRA, YSYEKL. V lost 0 bases and J lost 1; bases outside the gene matches: 7. The CDR3 runs to 17 residues. CDR3 residues: CASSQEVAGDGSYEQYF. CDR3 DNA: TGCGCCAGCAGCCAAGAGGTAGCGGGAGACGGGTCCTACGAGCAGTACTTC.

The chain combines TRBV30 with TRBJ1-2; D is possibly TRBD1 (5 bases). Looked up from germline, CDR1 is GTSNPN and CDR2 is SVGIG (reference sequence). The CDR3 is made up of 16 amino acids. The V end was cut by 5 bases, the J end by 5 bases, with 24 bases between. CDR3 DNA: TGTGCCTGGCACCGGGACCCCTTATGGGCTACTTATGGCTACACCTTC. Its protein product is CAWHRDPLWATYGYTF.

The rearrangement links TRBV15 to TRBJ2-1; possible D gene TRBD2, 6 bases. Per germline, CDR1 LNHNV and CDR2 YYDKDF (reference sequence). Trimming took off 1 base at V and 4 bases at J, with 11 bases between the two ends. CDR3 size: 15 residues. CDR3 residues: CATSRGASAYNEQFF. The CDR3, as DNA: TGTGCCACCAGCAGAGGGGCTAGCGCATACAATGAGCAGTTCTTC.

This clone was picked up a small number of times. The CDR3 spells CASSAGGGGYTF. DNA of the CDR3: TGTGCCAGCTCTGCAGGGGGCGGTGGCTACACCTTC. This rearrangement joins TRBV18 to TRBJ1-2; 8 nucleotides align to TRBD1. This CDR3 is built from 12 residues. The germline CDR1 and CDR2 sequences are KGHSH and LQKENI. V was pared by 6 bases and J by 7 bases, with 4 bases of the junction left unmatched.

The V gene is TRBV4-1, the J gene TRBJ1-4; D may be TRBD1 (5 bases). This CDR3 is 13 amino acids long. V lost 2 bases to trimming and J lost 7 bases, with 8 bases between them. Per germline, CDR1 MGHRA and CDR2 YSYEKL. Written as DNA, the CDR3 is TGCGCCAGCAGCCAATTTGGGGGTGAAAAACTGTTTTTT. This translates into CASSQFGGEKLFF.

V is TRBV7-9 and J is TRBJ2-2; D is ambiguous. This CDR3 has 13 amino acids. Germline lookup yields CDR1 SEHNR and CDR2 FQNEAQ (reference sequence). Between the trimmed V and J ends, which lost 5 bases and 8 bases, there was a span of 12 bases. The chain's CDR3 is CASSRIDGGELFF. The CDR3 DNA reads as TGTGCCAGCAGCCGAATCGACGGAGGGGAGCTGTTTTTT.

The rearrangement links TRBV2 to TRBJ2-2; D possibly corresponds to TRBD1 (6 bases). CDR1 is SNHLY, CDR2 FYNNEI, per germline. CDR3 length: 15 residues. Deletions cut 5 bases from V and 0 bases from J, with 10 bases between. CDR3 residues: CASSRQAPNTGELFF. DNA of the CDR3: TGTGCCAGCAGTCGACAGGCTCCGAACACCGGGGAGCTGTTTTTT.

The chain couples TRBV7-9 to TRBJ2-3, with no clear D. The germline gives CDR1 SEHNR, CDR2 FQNEAQ (reference sequence). The CDR3 loop spans 15 amino acids. V was cut by 1 base and J by 2 bases, with 10 bases left in between. The DNA for the CDR3 is TGTGCCAGCAGCTTAGAGGGTCTAATCACAGATACGCAGTATTTT. Protein product: CASSLEGLITDTQYF.